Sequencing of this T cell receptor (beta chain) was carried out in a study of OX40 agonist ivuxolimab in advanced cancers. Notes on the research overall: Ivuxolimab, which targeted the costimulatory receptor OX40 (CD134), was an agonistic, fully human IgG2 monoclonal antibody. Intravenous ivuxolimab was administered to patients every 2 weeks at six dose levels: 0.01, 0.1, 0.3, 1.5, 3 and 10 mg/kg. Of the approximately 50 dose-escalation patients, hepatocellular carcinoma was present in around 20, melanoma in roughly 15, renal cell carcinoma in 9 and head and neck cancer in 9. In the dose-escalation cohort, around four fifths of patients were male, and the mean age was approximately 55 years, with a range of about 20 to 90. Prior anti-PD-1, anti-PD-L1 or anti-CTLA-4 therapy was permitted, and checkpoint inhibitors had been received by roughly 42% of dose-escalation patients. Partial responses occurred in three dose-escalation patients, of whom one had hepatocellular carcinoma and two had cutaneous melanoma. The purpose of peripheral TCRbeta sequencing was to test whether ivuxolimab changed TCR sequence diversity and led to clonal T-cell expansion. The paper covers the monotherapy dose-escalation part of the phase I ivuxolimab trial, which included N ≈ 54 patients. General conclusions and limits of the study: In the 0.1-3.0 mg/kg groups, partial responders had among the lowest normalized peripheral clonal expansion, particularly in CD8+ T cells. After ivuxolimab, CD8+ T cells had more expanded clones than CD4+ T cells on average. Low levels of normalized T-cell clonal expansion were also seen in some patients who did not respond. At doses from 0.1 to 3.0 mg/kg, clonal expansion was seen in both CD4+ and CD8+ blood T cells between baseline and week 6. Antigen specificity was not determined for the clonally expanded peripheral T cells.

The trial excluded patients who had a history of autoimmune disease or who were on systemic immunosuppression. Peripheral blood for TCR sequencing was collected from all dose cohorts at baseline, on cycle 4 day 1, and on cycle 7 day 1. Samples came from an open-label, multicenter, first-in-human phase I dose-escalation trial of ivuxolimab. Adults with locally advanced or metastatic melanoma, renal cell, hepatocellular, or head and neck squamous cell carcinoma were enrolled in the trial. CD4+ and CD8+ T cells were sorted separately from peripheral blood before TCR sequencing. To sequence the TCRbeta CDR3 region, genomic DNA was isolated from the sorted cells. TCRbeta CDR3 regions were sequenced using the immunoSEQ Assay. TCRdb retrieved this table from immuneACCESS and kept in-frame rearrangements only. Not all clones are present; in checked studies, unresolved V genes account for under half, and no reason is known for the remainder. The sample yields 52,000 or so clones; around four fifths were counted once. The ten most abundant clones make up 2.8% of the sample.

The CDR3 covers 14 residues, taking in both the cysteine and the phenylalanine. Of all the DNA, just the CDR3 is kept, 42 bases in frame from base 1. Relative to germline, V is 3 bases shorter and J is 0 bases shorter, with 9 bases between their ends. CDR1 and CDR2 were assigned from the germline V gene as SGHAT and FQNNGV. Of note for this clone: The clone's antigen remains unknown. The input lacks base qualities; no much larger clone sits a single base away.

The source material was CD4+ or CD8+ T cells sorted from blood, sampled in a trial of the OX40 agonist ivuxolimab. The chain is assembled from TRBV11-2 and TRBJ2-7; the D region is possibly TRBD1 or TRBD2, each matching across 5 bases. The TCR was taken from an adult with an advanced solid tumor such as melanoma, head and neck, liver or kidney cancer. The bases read TGTGCCAGCAGCTTGAGGGACGGCTCCTACGAGCAGTACTTC. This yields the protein CASSLRDGSYEQYF.